This entry lists 17 T cell receptor beta chains sequenced from one sample in a study of blood T cell repertoires in COVID-19. TCRdb's table, derived via immunoSEQ multiplex PCR, lists solely in-frame clones and lacks some. In the table there are about 280,000 clones, approximately 90% of which are singletons. The sequencing sample was made of PBMCs or T cells enriched from blood (not recorded which). Source of these receptors: a woman aged 40 to 50 who had recovered from COVID-19.

This clone turned up a few times. The chain uses TRBV28 and TRBJ2-3; the D gene is possibly TRBD2 (6 bases). The CDR3 contains 14 residues. Germline V gene sequence: CDR1 MDHEN, CDR2 SYDVKM. Trimming took off 2 bases at V and 0 bases at J, with 6 bases between the two ends. The CDR3 region is CASSLSGSTDTQYF. CDR3 bases: TGTGCCAGCAGTTTAAGCGGGAGCACAGATACGCAGTATTTT.

The chain carries TRBV5-8 and TRBJ2-3; 9 bases align to TRBD2. V gave up 9 bases and J gave up 1 base; unmatched junction bases: 12. This CDR3 is 16 amino acids long. Germline V gene data show CDR1 as SGHTS and CDR2 as YDEGEE. For the CDR3, the DNA is TGTGCCACCCCGGCGGGGGGGCGGCACCGCACAGATACGCAGTATTTT. The encoded protein is CATPAGGRHRTDTQYF.

The chain joins TRBV7-9 to TRBJ2-7; TRBD2 agrees at 14 bases. Trimming at V came to 5 bases and at J to 5 bases, leaving 8 bases not matched to a gene. The CDR3 is 16 amino acids. From germline, CDR1 is SEHNR and CDR2 FQNEAQ (reference sequence). For the CDR3, the DNA is TGTGCCAGCAGCCCGTGGACTAGCGGGAGGATCGACGAGCAGTACTTC. Amino acids: CASSPWTSGRIDEQYF.

The chain joins TRBV5-1 to TRBJ1-4, with TRBD1 as a possible D gene (5 bases). This CDR3 has 16 residues. Germline lookup yields CDR1 SGHRS and CDR2 YFSETQ. V lost 0 bases, J lost 2 bases, and 11 bases lay in between. As DNA, the CDR3 is TGCGCCAGCAGCTTGGAATGGCCAGGGACTAATGAAAAACTGTTTTTT. This encodes CASSLEWPGTNEKLFF.

V usage is TRBV6-1 and J usage is TRBJ2-7; 9 nucleotides align to TRBD1. Germline CDR1 MNHNS, CDR2 SASEGT. CDR3 size: 14 residues. V shed 2 bases, J shed 4 bases, and the junction held 3 bases outside the gene matches. The CDR3 protein is CASSEMGTGYEQYF. DNA for the CDR3: TGTGCCAGCAGTGAAATGGGGACAGGGTACGAGCAGTACTTC.

This chain connects TRBV24-1 to TRBJ1-1, with TRBD1 as a possible D gene (6 bases). This CDR3 comprises 13 residues. The V gene lost 10 bases and the J gene lost 3 bases, with 14 bases spanning the gap. Germline V gene sequence: CDR1 KGHDR, CDR2 SFDVKD. The CDR3 region is CATRGYGDTEAFF. In DNA form, the CDR3 reads TGTGCCACGAGGGGGTATGGGGACACTGAAGCTTTCTTT.

CDR3 DNA sequence: TGTGCCAGCAGTTACGGGGACAGGGTCGAGACCCAGTACTTC. This translates into CASSYGDRVETQYF. This chain uses TRBV6-5 with TRBJ2-5; 9 positions agree with TRBD1. The junction had 3 bases not matched to a gene; V was cut back by 2 bases and J by 5 bases. The CDR3 loop spans 14 amino acids. CDR1 MNHEY and CDR2 SVGAGI come from the germline V gene.

This chain links TRBV7-9 with TRBJ2-1; 11 bases fit TRBD2. V lost 5 bases and J lost 6; bases outside the gene matches: 15. There are 18 residues in the CDR3. Germline V gene lookup returns CDR1 SEHNR and CDR2 FQNEAQ (reference sequence). The CDR3 bases are TGTGCCAGCAGCCTCCCTAATCTAGCGGGAGGTGGTTCCAATGAGCAGTTCTTC. It yields the protein CASSLPNLAGGGSNEQFF.

The CDR3 spells CSVVMFGAYNEQFF. CDR3 nucleotides: TGCAGCGTTGTAATGTTCGGGGCCTACAATGAGCAGTTCTTC. This chain joins TRBV29-1 and TRBJ2-1; D perhaps matches TRBD2 (5 bases). Trimming took off 4 bases at V and 2 bases at J, with 12 bases between the two ends. Per germline, CDR1 SQVTM and CDR2 ANQGSEA. This CDR3 spans 14 amino acids.

The V call is TRBV7-2, the J call TRBJ2-3; D is perhaps TRBD2 (5 bases). Germline CDR1 reads SGHTA; CDR2 reads FQGNSA. The CDR3 totals 15 residues. V gave up 0 bases and J gave up 4 bases, with 11 bases separating them. The CDR3 region is CASSLAGVPSDTQYF. DNA of the CDR3: TGTGCCAGCAGCTTAGCGGGAGTCCCCTCAGATACGCAGTATTTT.

The V and J genes are TRBV6-1 and TRBJ2-3, with a weak D call TRBD2 (5 bases). The CDR3 spans 14 residues. Trimming shortened V by 0 bases and J by 3 bases, and 7 bases separated the two germline ends. Germline V gene lookup returns CDR1 MNHNS and CDR2 SASEGT. The CDR3 spells CASSEAGGTDTQYF. CDR3 in DNA: TGTGCCAGCAGTGAAGCAGGCGGGACAGATACGCAGTATTTT.

The V gene is TRBV7-8, the J gene TRBJ2-5; 9 bases agree with TRBD2. Germline V lookup: CDR1 SGHVS, CDR2 FQNEAQ. Trimming removed 5 bases from V and 5 bases from J; junction bases left unmatched: 12. The CDR3 consists of 16 residues. The CDR3 protein is CASSLNSGRPGETQYF. CDR3 DNA: TGTGCCAGCAGCCTAAATAGCGGGAGACCGGGGGAGACCCAGTACTTC.

This clone has ten or more counts. This chain's CDR3 is CASSVDLFGTEAFF. CDR3 DNA: TGTGCCAGCAGCGTAGATCTCTTCGGGACTGAAGCTTTCTTT. The chain carries TRBV9 and TRBJ1-1; D not resolved. The V gene lost 0 bases and the J gene lost 5 bases, with 11 bases spanning the gap. The CDR3 has 14 residues. CDR1 and CDR2 (germline): SGDLS, YYNGEE.

This clone was seen only once. CDR3 loop: CASTDRGASTEAFF. In DNA, the CDR3 is TGTGCCAGCACCGACCGGGGGGCTTCTACTGAAGCTTTCTTT. This chain uses TRBV6-6 with TRBJ1-1, with D tentatively TRBD1 (6 bases). V lost 7 bases, J lost 5 bases, and 17 bases lay in between. CDR1 and CDR2 (germline): MNHNY, SVGAGI (reference sequence). The CDR3 totals 14 residues.

The V gene is TRBV7-6, the J gene TRBJ2-3, with TRBD1 matching over 10 bases. CDR1 is SGHVS, CDR2 FNYEAQ, per germline. With 4 bases clipped from V and 2 bases from J, the junction kept 6 bases outside the gene matches. The CDR3 sequence is 16 residues long. CDR3 DNA sequence: TGTGCCAGCAGCTCCGGGACAGGGGCCCTCACAGATACGCAGTATTTT. Encoded protein: CASSSGTGALTDTQYF. The entire variable domain, with the rest obtained from reference TRBV7-6 and TRBJ2-3, is as follows: GAGVSQSPRYKVTKRGQDVALRCDPISGHVSLYWYRQALGQGPEFLTYFNYEAQQDKSGLPNDRFSAERPEGSISTLTIQRTEQRDSAMYRCASSSGTGALTDTQYFGPGTRLTVL.

The chain uses TRBV18 and TRBJ2-2, with a tentative D call TRBD1 (6 bases). This CDR3 spans 17 amino acids. Germline-derived CDR1 and CDR2 are KGHSH and LQKENI. V shed 2 bases and J shed 0 bases, with 13 bases lying between them. DNA for the CDR3: TGTGCCAGCTCACCAAAAGGGGGAGCCGCGAACACCGGGGAGCTGTTTTTT. Translation gives CASSPKGGAANTGELFF.

The chain has TRBV11-2 and TRBJ2-1; 8 nucleotides agree with TRBD2. Germline trimming cut 1 base from V and 8 bases from J; bases unmatched to any gene: 7. Germline V gene lookup returns CDR1 SGHAT and CDR2 FQNNGV. The length of the CDR3 is 15 residues. CDR3 protein: CASSLAGGLFYEQFF. CDR3 nucleotides: TGTGCCAGCAGCTTAGCGGGAGGGCTCTTCTATGAGCAGTTCTTC.